A selection of T cell receptor beta chains follows, all from one sample in a study of CD8+CD57+ T cells in acquired aplastic anemia. In TCRdb, the reads were re-called with MiXCR into one record per CDR3 protein. This sample has hundreds of thousands of distinct CDR3 sequences; roughly 34% occur once, and the top ten carry roughly 0.8%. The specimen sequenced was sorted CD4+, CD8+, or CD8+CD57+ T cells (not recorded which) from PBMCs. These receptors all come from a human donor with aplastic anemia. CDR3s include the opening cysteine and the closing phenylalanine or tryptophan. The D gene is left open where the match is weak.

CDR3: CSASDSQGTYEQYF; D: .; V: TRBV20-1; J: TRBJ2-7
CDR3: CSATKSSSVDTQYF; D: .; V: TRBV20-1; J: TRBJ2-3
CDR3: CASGSGRLLREQYF; D: .; V: TRBV19; J: TRBJ2-7
CDR3: CASSQAGTVSYEQYF; D: TRBD1; V: TRBV4-2; J: TRBJ2-7
CDR3: CASSRWGTRFSNTEAFF; D: .; V: TRBV2; J: TRBJ1-1
CDR3: CASRSQGGAGYGYTF; D: TRBD1; V: TRBV11-2; J: TRBJ1-2
CDR3: CSVKNSGGADSPLHF; D: TRBD1; V: TRBV29-1; J: TRBJ1-6
CDR3: CASMGRDTYNEQFF; D: .; V: TRBV19; J: TRBJ2-1
CDR3: CASSPLNRGPFGYTF; D: TRBD1; V: TRBV12-3/TRBV12-4; J: TRBJ1-2
CDR3: CSASWTENIQYF; D: .; V: TRBV20-1; J: TRBJ2-4
CDR3: CASRGTAIFRGSYEQYF; D: TRBD1; V: TRBV10-2; J: TRBJ2-7
CDR3: CSARLSTSGTYEQYF; D: TRBD2; V: TRBV20-1; J: TRBJ2-7
CDR3: CSAHLAGPQETQYF; D: TRBD2; V: TRBV20-1; J: TRBJ2-5
CDR3: CASSAPIRDSRLGYTF; D: TRBD1; V: TRBV9; J: TRBJ1-2
CDR3: CASRAGTGGYNEQFF; D: TRBD1; V: TRBV19; J: TRBJ2-1
CDR3: CASSLASLAGGNSYNEQFF; D: TRBD2; V: TRBV11-1; J: TRBJ2-1